This T cell receptor beta chain was profiled in a study of cytomegalovirus exposure and HLA in healthy donors. General study findings and limits: Accurate prediction of most subjects' HLA-A and HLA-B alleles from TCR beta sequences was reported. An analysis done earlier found most TCR beta V segments productive about 87% or about 30% of the time. Exclusion as indistinguishable affected some V segments, including TRBV6-2 and TRBV6-3. The authors confirmed in vitro that three CMV-associated chains were specific for CMV antigens.

Vbeta (60) and Jbeta (13) primers were used in the PCR. Sequencing used immunoSEQ multiplex PCR; TCRdb keeps in-frame clones, though not all of them. The data show roughly 150,000 clones, about 80% seen once. Germline V CDR1 and CDR2: MGHRA, YSYEKL. CDR3 length: 15 residues. Trimming took 3 bases from V and 5 from J; bases not matched to a gene: 5. Concerning this clone: Antigen specificity is unknown.

The material sequenced was PBMCs. The chain has TRBV4-1 and TRBJ2-3; 10 positions match TRBD1. The source of this sequence is a man aged 25-45 years in good health and CMV-seronegative. The CDR3 loop is CASSHPGQGLDTQYF. The CDR3, as DNA: TGCGCCAGCAGCCATCCGGGACAGGGGTTAGATACGCAGTATTTT.